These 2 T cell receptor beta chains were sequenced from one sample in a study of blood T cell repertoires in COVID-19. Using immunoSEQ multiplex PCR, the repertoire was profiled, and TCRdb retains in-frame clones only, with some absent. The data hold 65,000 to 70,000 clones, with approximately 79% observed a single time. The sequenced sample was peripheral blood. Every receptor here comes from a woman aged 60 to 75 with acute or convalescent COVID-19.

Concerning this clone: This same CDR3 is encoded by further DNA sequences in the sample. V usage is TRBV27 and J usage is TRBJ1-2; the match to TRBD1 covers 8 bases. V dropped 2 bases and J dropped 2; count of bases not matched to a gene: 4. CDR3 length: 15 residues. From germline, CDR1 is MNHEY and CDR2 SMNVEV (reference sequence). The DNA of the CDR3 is TGTGCCAGCAGTTTACGGACAGGGTACAACTATGGCTACACCTTC. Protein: CASSLRTGYNYGYTF.

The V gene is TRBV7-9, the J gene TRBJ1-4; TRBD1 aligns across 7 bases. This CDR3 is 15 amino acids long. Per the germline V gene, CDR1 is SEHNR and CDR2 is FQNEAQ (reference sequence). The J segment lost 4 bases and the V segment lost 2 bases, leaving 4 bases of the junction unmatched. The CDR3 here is CASSLRAGGNEKLFF. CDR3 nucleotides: TGTGCCAGCAGCTTAAGGGCAGGGGGTAATGAAAAACTGTTTTTT.